The clone carrying this TCR beta chain was recorded many times. What it binds is unknown. The sample originates from a study of molecular identifiers for immune sequencing clone quantification. Study as a whole: In replicates, RNA from roughly 21,000 or 96,000 naive CD8 cells was divided five ways and four parts were sequenced. Study findings and constraints: Sizes of highly expanded clones could be underestimated through identical TCRs sharing a barcode.

With 4 bases removed from V and 7 bases from J, the gap between germline ends came to 16 bases. CDR3 length: 15 amino acids. The bulk TCR libraries were made with methods described before and with listed TCR primers. TCRdb ran MiXCR on the PCR reads and lists one entry per CDR3 protein. The profile shows 400,000 to 600,000 distinct CDR3 sequences, roughly 26% of them singletons. The sample consisted of naive CD8+ T cells from blood, with Jurkat cell RNA spiked in. Regarding subset: FACS-sorted CD8+CD4-CCR7+CD45RA+ naive T cells. The chain has TRBV12-3 or TRBV12-4 and TRBJ1-4; D is possibly TRBD1 (5 bases). The receptor was isolated from a human donor in good health. Some libraries in this study had Jurkat cell RNA spiked in. The CDR3 loop is CASSSPGIGSEKLFF. The CDR3, as DNA: TGTGCCAGCAGTTCCCCAGGGATTGGGAGTGAAAAACTGTTTTTT.